The T cell receptor (beta chain) under discussion was sequenced for a study of blood T cell repertoires in COVID-19. V gave up 10 bases and J gave up 3 bases, with 10 bases separating them. CDR1 and CDR2 (germline): SNHLY, FYNNEI. The CDR3 runs to 12 residues. The table came from immunoSEQ multiplex PCR; TCRdb's copy has only in-frame clones and leaves some out. The sample has some 700,000 clones, more than 80% seen once; the top ten hold roughly 0.25%. The source is a woman between 18 and 29 years old with acute or convalescent COVID-19. The chain links TRBV2 to TRBJ1-3; the D is unclear. The sample taken for sequencing was peripheral blood. The CDR3 nucleotides read TGTGCCAAGAGACTAGGTGGAAACACCATATATTTT. It codes for CAKRLGGNTIYF.